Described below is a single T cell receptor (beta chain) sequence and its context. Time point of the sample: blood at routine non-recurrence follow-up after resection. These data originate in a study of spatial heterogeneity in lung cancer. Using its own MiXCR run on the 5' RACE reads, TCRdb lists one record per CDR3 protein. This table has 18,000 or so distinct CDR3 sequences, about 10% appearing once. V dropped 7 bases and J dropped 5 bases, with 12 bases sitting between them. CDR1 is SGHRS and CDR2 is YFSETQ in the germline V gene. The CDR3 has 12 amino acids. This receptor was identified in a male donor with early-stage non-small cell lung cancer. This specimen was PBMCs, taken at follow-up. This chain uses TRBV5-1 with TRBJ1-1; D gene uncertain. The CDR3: CASRYDTTEAFF. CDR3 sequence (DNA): TGCGCCAGCCGATACGACACTACTGAAGCTTTCTTT. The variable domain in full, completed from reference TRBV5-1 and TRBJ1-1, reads KAGVTQTPRYLIKTRGQQVTLSCSPISGHRSVSWYQQTPGQGLQFLFEYFSETQRNKGNFPGRFSGRQFSNSRSEMNVSTLELGDSALYLCASRYDTTEAFFGQGTRLTVV.